Following are 4 T cell receptor beta chains from one sample sequenced in a study of cytomegalovirus exposure and HLA in healthy donors listed by TCRdb under 2017. Library method: the immunoSEQ multiplex PCR assay. A mixture of 60 forward primers for TCR Vbeta segments and 13 reverse primers for TCR Jbeta segments was used in the multiplex PCR. Not all clones reach the TCRdb copy of this immuneACCESS table, which keeps in-frame sequences only. Checked studies attribute under half of the gap to unresolved V genes and leave the rest unexplained. For this sample the table gives fewer than 200,000 clones, of which 80% were detected only once. The ten largest make up 1.3% of the sample. Specimen: PBMCs. These receptors were taken from a man aged 30 to 39 in good health and CMV-seronegative.

This clone was seen only a few times. This rearrangement joins TRBV5-4 to TRBJ1-1; TRBD1 is a possible D gene (6 bases). The V gene's germline CDR1 is SGHNT and CDR2 YYREEE (reference sequence). The CDR3 is 14 amino acids. The ends were cut back, 7 bases at V and 4 bases at J, with 17 bases in the middle. CDR3 nucleotide sequence: TGTGCCAGCCCCTCCTTTGTGGGGGCCACTGAAGCTTTCTTT. Translating it yields CASPSFVGATEAFF.

This clone has only one observation. The genes are TRBV11-2 and TRBJ2-1; TRBD2 is a possible D gene (6 bases). CDR1 and CDR2 (germline): SGHAT, FQNNGV. The CDR3 is made up of 15 amino acids. Trimming took 5 bases from V and 4 from J, leaving 15 bases between them. The CDR3 bases are TGTGCCAGCAGCCTGGGACTGAATGGGTACAATGAGCAGTTCTTC. Protein product: CASSLGLNGYNEQFF.

The rearrangement links TRBV7-9 to TRBJ2-5; possibly TRBD1 for D (6 bases). The V end lost 6 bases, the J end lost 1 base, and 12 bases lay between the germline ends. The CDR3 is made up of 14 amino acids. Germline CDR1 is SEHNR and CDR2 is FQNEAQ (reference sequence). The CDR3 region has the DNA TGTGCCAGCAGGGCGGACAGAGTCCAAGAGACCCAGTACTTC. Amino acid sequence: CASRADRVQETQYF.

The genes are TRBV19 and TRBJ2-7, with 8 positions matching TRBD1. Looked up from germline, CDR1 is LNHDA and CDR2 is SQIVND (reference sequence). V shed 7 bases, J shed 3 bases, and the junction held 14 bases outside the gene matches. This CDR3 comprises 16 residues. CDR3 bases: TGTGCCAGTACCCGCTCTCCAGACAGGGGAGTCTACGAGCAGTACTTC. This sequence encodes CASTRSPDRGVYEQYF.